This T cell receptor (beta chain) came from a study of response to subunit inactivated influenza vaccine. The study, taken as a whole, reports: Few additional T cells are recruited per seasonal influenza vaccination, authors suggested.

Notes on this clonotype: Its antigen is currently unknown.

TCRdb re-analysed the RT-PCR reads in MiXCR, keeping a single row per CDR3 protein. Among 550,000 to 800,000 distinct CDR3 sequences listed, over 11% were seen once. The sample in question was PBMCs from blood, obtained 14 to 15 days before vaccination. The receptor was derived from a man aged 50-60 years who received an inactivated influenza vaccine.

The CDR3: CASSLDRPGNEQFF. As DNA, the CDR3 is TGTGCCAGCAGTTTAGATCGTCCCGGGAATGAGCAGTTCTTC. The rearrangement joins TRBV12-3 or TRBV12-4 to TRBJ2-1; D ambiguous. This CDR3 spans 14 amino acids. The ends were cut back, 1 base at V and 7 bases at J, with 11 bases in the middle.